This TCR beta chain was identified in a study of glioma-infiltrating T cells after dendritic cell vaccination. The CDR3 totals 13 residues. Per the germline V gene, CDR1 is MNHEY and CDR2 is SVGAGI. V was trimmed by 3 bases and J by 8 bases, leaving 11 bases between them. TCRdb's copy holds only in-frame clones and misses some; the assay was immunoSEQ multiplex PCR. The sample holds tens of thousands of clones, approximately 86% seen once. Time point meaning: after dendritic cell vaccination, including at tumor progression/relapse. All glioblastoma patients lacked an isocitrate dehydrogenase mutation. PBMC sampling occurred before vaccination, two weeks after the third dose, and at progression.

Source: blood, taken after dendritic cell vaccination. The source is a human donor with glioblastoma. The genes are TRBV6-5 and TRBJ1-5, with D perhaps TRBD1 (6 bases). The CDR3 loop is CASSYREGEPQHF. DNA for the CDR3: TGTGCCAGCAGTTATAGGGAGGGGGAGCCCCAGCATTTT.